The sequence of this TCR beta chain was determined in a study of OX40 agonist ivuxolimab in advanced cancers. Across the study: Ivuxolimab, an agonist antibody against OX40 (CD134), was given to patients. Of the patients, three showed partial responses, one with hepatocellular carcinoma and two with cutaneous melanoma.

The assay was immunoSEQ multiplex PCR, and TCRdb's table has in-frame clones only and misses some. Seen here are 40,000 to 60,000 clones, approximately 83% observed once, and the top ten hold 3% to 3.5%. CDR1 is SQVTM, CDR2 ANQGSEA, per germline. The V gene lost 3 bases and the J gene lost 1 base, with 9 bases spanning the gap. The CDR3 spans 13 residues. The chain couples TRBV29-1 to TRBJ1-1; no definite D call. The sequences come from CD4+ or CD8+ T cells sorted from blood, collected in a trial of the OX40 agonist ivuxolimab. The clonotype comes from an adult with an advanced solid tumor such as melanoma, head and neck, liver or kidney cancer. CDR3 amino acids: CSVERGRNTEAFF. CDR3 in DNA: TGCAGCGTTGAGAGAGGACGGAACACTGAAGCTTTCTTT. Full variable domain (rest looked up from reference TRBV29-1 and TRBJ1-1): SAVISQKPSRDICQRGTSLTIQCQVDSQVTMMFWYRQQPGQSLTLIATANQGSEATYESGFVIDKFPISRPNLTFSTLTVSNMSPEDSSIYLCSVERGRNTEAFFGQGTRLTVV.